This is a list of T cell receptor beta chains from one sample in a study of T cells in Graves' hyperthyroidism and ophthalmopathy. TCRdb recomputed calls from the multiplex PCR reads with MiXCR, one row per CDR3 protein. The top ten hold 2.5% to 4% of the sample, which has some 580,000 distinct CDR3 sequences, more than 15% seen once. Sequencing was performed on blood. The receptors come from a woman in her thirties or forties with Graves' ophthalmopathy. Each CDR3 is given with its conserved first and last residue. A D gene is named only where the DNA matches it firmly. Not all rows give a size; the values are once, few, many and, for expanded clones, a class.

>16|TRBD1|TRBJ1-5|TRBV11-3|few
CASSFQGGGGGQPQHF
TGTGCCAGCAGCTTCCAGGGGGGGGGTGGTGGTCAGCCCCAGCATTTT
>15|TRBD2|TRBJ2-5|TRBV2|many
CASRELAGGSKTQYF
TGTGCCAGCAGAGAACTAGCGGGGGGGTCAAAGACCCAGTACTTC
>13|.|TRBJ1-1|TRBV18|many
CASSQQENTEAFF
TGTGCCAGCTCCCAACAGGAGAACACTGAAGCTTTCTTT
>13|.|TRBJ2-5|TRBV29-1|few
CSVRRGAAETQYF
TGCAGCGTTCGGCGAGGAGCAGCAGAGACCCAGTACTTC
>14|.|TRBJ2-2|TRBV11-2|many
CASSPLAGTGELFF
TGTGCCAGCAGCCCTCTCGCGGGCACCGGGGAGCTGTTTTTT
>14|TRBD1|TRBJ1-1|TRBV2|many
CASSDRIRTGEAFF
TGTGCCAGCAGTGATAGAATCCGGACAGGTGAAGCTTTCTTT
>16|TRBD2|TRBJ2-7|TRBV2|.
CASSAQRLAGVDEQYF
TGTGCCAGCAGTGCTCAGAGACTAGCGGGAGTGGACGAGCAGTACTTC
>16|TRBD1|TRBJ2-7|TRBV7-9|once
CASSSPGTGPSYEQYF
TGTGCCAGCAGCTCTCCCGGGACAGGACCGTCCTACGAGCAGTACTTC
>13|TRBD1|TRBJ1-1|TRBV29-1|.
CSVARQGGTEAFF
TGCAGCGTTGCTCGACAGGGGGGCACTGAAGCTTTCTTT
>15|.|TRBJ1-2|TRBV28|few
CASSSPGQFRYGYTF
TGTGCCAGCAGTTCCCCAGGGCAGTTCAGATATGGCTACACCTTC
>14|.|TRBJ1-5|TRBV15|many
CATSSEIGGQPQHF
TGTGCCACCAGCTCAGAGATCGGTGGTCAGCCCCAGCATTTT
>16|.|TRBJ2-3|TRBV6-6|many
CASSYSVRAVADTQYF
TGTGCCAGCAGTTACTCGGTCAGGGCCGTGGCAGATACGCAGTATTTT
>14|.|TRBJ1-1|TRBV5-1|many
CASSLGVSNTEAFF
TGCGCCAGCAGCTTGGGTGTCTCGAACACTGAAGCTTTCTTT
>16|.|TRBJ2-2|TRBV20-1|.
CSARDGSSRRTGELFF
TGCAGTGCTAGAGATGGGTCCTCCCGAAGGACCGGGGAGCTGTTTTTT
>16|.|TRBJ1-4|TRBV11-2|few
CASSARLPATNEKLFF
TGTGCCAGCAGCGCCCGCCTGCCTGCAACTAATGAAAAACTGTTTTTT
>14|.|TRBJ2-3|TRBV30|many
CAWTTKGGTDTQYF
TGTGCCTGGACAACCAAAGGGGGCACAGATACGCAGTATTTT
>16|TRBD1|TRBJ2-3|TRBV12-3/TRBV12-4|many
CASSFWGTVRTDTQYF
TGTGCCAGCAGTTTTTGGGGGACAGTCCGCACAGATACGCAGTATTTT
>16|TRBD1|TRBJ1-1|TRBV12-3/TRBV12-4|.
CASTFGGDRGRTEAFF
TGTGCCAGCACCTTCGGGGGGGACAGGGGGCGTACTGAAGCTTTCTTT
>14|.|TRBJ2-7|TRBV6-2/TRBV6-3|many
CASIDSSSSYEQYF
TGTGCCAGCATCGACAGCTCGAGCTCCTACGAGCAGTACTTC
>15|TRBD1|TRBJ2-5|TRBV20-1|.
CSASTSRGRSETQYF
TGCAGTGCTAGTACATCCAGGGGGCGGTCGGAGACCCAGTACTTC
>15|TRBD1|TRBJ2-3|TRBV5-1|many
CASSLQGQGTDTQYF
TGCGCCAGCAGCCTACAGGGACAGGGGACAGATACGCAGTATTTT
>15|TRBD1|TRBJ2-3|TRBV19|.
CASNLGQGSTDTQYF
TGTGCCAGTAATCTAGGACAGGGGAGCACAGATACGCAGTATTTT
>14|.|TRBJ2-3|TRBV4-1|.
CASSQVTTTDTQYF
TGCGCCAGCAGCCAAGTGACTACCACAGATACGCAGTATTTT
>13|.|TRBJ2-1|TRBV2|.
CASSGLVEPEQFF
TGTGCCAGCAGTGGTCTAGTCGAACCGGAGCAGTTCTTC
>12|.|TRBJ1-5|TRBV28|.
CASSLEGKPQHF
TGTGCCAGCAGTTTAGAGGGGAAGCCCCAGCATTTT
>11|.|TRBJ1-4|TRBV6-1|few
CASQRGEKLFF
TGTGCCAGCCAGAGGGGTGAAAAACTGTTTTTT
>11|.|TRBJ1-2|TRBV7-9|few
CASSDLDGYTF
TGTGCCAGCAGCGACTTGGATGGCTACACCTTC
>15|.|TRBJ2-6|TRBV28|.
CASSLVPSGANVLTF
TGTGCCAGCAGTTTGGTTCCCTCTGGGGCCAACGTCCTGACTTTC
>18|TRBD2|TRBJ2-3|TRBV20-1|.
CSARIGLAGAVPTDTQYF
TGCAGTGCTAGGATTGGGCTAGCGGGGGCCGTACCTACAGATACGCAGTATTTT
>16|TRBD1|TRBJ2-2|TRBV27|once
CASSLLPGQPYGELFF
TGTGCCAGCAGTTTACTCCCGGGACAGCCATACGGGGAGCTGTTTTTT
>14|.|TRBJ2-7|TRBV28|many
CASTLGGDPYEQYF
TGTGCCAGCACTCTGGGGGGAGACCCCTACGAGCAGTACTTC
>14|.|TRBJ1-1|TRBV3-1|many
CASSQSQGFAEAFF
TGTGCCAGCAGTCAAAGTCAGGGTTTCGCTGAAGCTTTCTTT
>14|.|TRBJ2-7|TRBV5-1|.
CASSLKRDSYEQYF
TGCGCCAGCAGCTTGAAACGGGATTCCTACGAGCAGTACTTC
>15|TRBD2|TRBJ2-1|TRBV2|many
CASSSAGGRYNEQFF
TGTGCCAGCAGTAGCGCGGGGGGTCGCTACAATGAGCAGTTCTTC
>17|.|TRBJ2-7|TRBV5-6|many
CASSLASSGMISYEQYF
TGTGCCAGCAGCTTGGCCTCGAGCGGAATGATCTCCTACGAGCAGTACTTC
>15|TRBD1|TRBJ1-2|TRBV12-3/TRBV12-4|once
CASSSSGQGADGYTF
TGTGCCAGCAGCTCATCTGGACAGGGGGCCGATGGCTACACCTTC
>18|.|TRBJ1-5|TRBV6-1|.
CASSGPVPQTDSNQPQHF
TGTGCCAGCAGTGGTCCAGTTCCACAGACAGATAGCAATCAGCCCCAGCATTTT
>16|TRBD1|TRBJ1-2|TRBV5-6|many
CASRPGWSTGGSGYTF
TGTGCCAGCAGACCCGGATGGTCGACAGGGGGTAGTGGCTACACCTTC
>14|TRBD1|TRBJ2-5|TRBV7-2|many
CASSPDRVWGTQYF
TGTGCCAGCAGCCCGGACAGGGTTTGGGGAACCCAGTACTTC
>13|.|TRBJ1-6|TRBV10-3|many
CAISDSNNSPLHF
TGTGCCATCAGTGACAGCAATAATTCACCCCTCCACTTT
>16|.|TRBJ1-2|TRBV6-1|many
CASGSRPTDHNYGYTF
TGTGCCAGCGGTAGTCGTCCGACAGACCATAACTATGGCTACACCTTC
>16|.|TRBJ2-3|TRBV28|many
CASSFLSTLSTDTQYF
TGTGCCAGCAGTTTTTTGTCGACCTTATCCACAGATACGCAGTATTTT
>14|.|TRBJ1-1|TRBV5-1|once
CASSLVRRGTEAFF
TGCGCCAGCAGCTTGGTTCGGCGGGGCACTGAAGCTTTCTTT
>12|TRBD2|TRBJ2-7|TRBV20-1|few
CSAGTSSLGQYF
TGCAGCGCCGGGACTAGCAGTTTGGGGCAGTACTTC
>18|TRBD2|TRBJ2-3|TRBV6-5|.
CASSYWATSGSNTDTQYF
TGTGCCAGCAGTTACTGGGCGACTAGCGGGAGTAATACAGATACGCAGTATTTT
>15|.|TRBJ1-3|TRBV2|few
CASSETRGPTNTIYF
TGTGCCAGCAGTGAAACCAGGGGCCCCACCAACACCATATATTTT
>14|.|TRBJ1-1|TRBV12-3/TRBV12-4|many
CASSLKGVNTEAFF
TGTGCCAGCAGCCTGAAGGGGGTGAACACTGAAGCTTTCTTT
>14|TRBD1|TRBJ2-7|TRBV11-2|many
CASNMGQVTYEQYF
TGTGCCAGCAACATGGGACAGGTCACCTACGAGCAGTACTTC
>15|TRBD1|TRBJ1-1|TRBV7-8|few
CASSSQQGASTEAFF
TGTGCCAGCAGCTCACAACAGGGGGCGTCCACTGAAGCTTTCTTT
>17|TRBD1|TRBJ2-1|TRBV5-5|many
CASSTRIPGQGLNEQFF
TGTGCCAGCAGCACACGGATCCCTGGACAGGGGTTGAATGAGCAGTTCTTC